This T cell receptor beta chain is drawn from a study of CD8 T cells in Susac syndrome. Regarding this clonotype: What it binds is not known.

Sequencing of TCR beta, carried out with a high-throughput approach, was applied to CD8+ and CD4+ T cells from the blood. TEMRA cells were FACS-enriched, and CD8+ and CD4+ T cells were isolated negatively. General study findings and limits: The study recognized that the number of individuals in its TCR sequencing and HLA analysis was relatively small.

Germline V gene sequence: CDR1 GTSNPN, CDR2 SVGIG (reference sequence). The V gene lost 4 bases and the J gene lost 5 bases, with 14 bases spanning the gap. CDR3 length equals 13 residues. The RNA, 0.5 to 1 ug, was put through reverse transcription using random hexamers. Amplification of TCR beta CDR3 used immunoSEQ multiplex PCR across 54 Vbeta and 13 Jbeta. TCRdb passed the immunoSEQ multiplex PCR reads through MiXCR, listing each CDR3 protein once. This sample carries around 71,000 distinct CDR3 sequences, 96% of them seen once, and the ten largest clones take 0.11%. Sequenced: CD4+ T cells from PBMCs. The source of this sequence is a human donor with multiple sclerosis. The V gene is TRBV30, the J gene TRBJ2-5; D may correspond to TRBD1 or TRBD2 (6 bases each). CDR3 sequence (DNA): TGTGCCTGGAATAGGGGGGCGCAGGAGACCCAGTACTTC. Its protein is CAWNRGAQETQYF.